The next 31 T cell receptor beta chains were all read from a single sample in a study of blood T cell repertoires in COVID-19. Sequencing was performed with immunoSEQ multiplex PCR; in TCRdb, only in-frame clones are kept and a portion is missing. The profile shows approximately 400,000 clones, around 89% of them singletons. The sequenced material came from peripheral blood. The receptors shown here come from a woman aged 45-65 years with COVID-19, enrolled during active disease.

Of note for this clone: This sample includes further DNA sequences coding for the same CDR3. The V gene is TRBV2, the J gene TRBJ1-5; 7 bases are a match to TRBD1. The CDR3 length is 13 residues. With V trimmed by 6 bases and J by 5 bases, 4 bases remained unmatched. Germline lookup yields CDR1 SNHLY and CDR2 FYNNEI. CDR3 residues: CASSVTGDQPQHF. Here the CDR3 DNA reads TGTGCCAGCAGCGTTACAGGGGATCAGCCCCAGCATTTT.

The chain uses TRBV5-6 and TRBJ2-2, with a tentative D call TRBD1 (5 bases). The CDR3 runs 14 residues. Between the trimmed V and J ends, which lost 3 bases and 8 bases, there was a span of 14 bases. The germline V gene encodes CDR1 SGHDT and CDR2 YYEEEE. The CDR3 region is CASSWGPAAGELFF. The DNA of the CDR3 is TGTGCCAGCAGCTGGGGCCCGGCGGCGGGGGAGCTGTTTTTT.

The genes are TRBV19 and TRBJ2-1; 7 bases are shared with TRBD1. Germline CDR1 LNHDA, CDR2 SQIVND (reference sequence). The CDR3 has 15 amino acids. J gave up 6 bases and V 5 bases, and 10 bases lay outside the gene matches. CDR3 amino acids: CASSLRGQVSNEQFF. The CDR3 region has the DNA TGTGCCAGTAGTCTTCGCGGACAGGTTAGCAATGAGCAGTTCTTC.

The rearrangement joins TRBV6-2 or TRBV6-3 to TRBJ1-2; D may be TRBD1 (6 bases). V was pared by 6 bases and J by 4 bases, with 18 bases between. The germline gives CDR1 MNHEY, CDR2 SVGEGT. This CDR3 is 15 amino acids long. CDR3 sequence reads: CASSYTRTAGYGYTF. The CDR3 DNA is TGTGCCAGCAGCTATACAAGGACAGCAGGCTATGGCTACACCTTC.

Regarding this clone: Its ends do not fully match the called genes, so a read error is possible. The rearrangement links TRBV9 to TRBJ2-1; D is ambiguous. The CDR3 sequence is 14 residues long. The germline gives CDR1 SGDLS, CDR2 YYNGEE. The CDR3 loop reads CASSVEHSFNEQFF. The CDR3 DNA sequence: TGTGCCAGCAGCGTAGAGCACTCCTTCAATGAGCAGTTCTTC.

This rearrangement joins TRBV12-2 to TRBJ1-3; the D call in the table, TRBD1, was not verified against the DNA. TRBV12-2 is flagged as a pseudogene. CDR3 length: 15 residues. CDR3 amino acids: CASRFGTGPGNTIYF. The CDR3 DNA sequence: TGTGCAAGTCGCTTTGGGACAGGGCCCGGAAACACCATATATTTT.

The rearrangement uses TRBV6-1 and TRBJ2-7; maybe TRBD1 (5 bases). Germline loops: CDR1 MNHNS, CDR2 SASEGT. CDR3 size: 15 residues. Trimming took off 0 bases at V and 2 bases at J, with 11 bases between the two ends. CDR3: CASSEAWTSPYEQYF. CDR3 sequence (DNA): TGTGCCAGCAGTGAAGCCTGGACATCTCCCTACGAGCAGTACTTC.

The rearrangement links TRBV29-1 to TRBJ2-1, with D unclear. The CDR3 has 13 residues. Trimming stripped 2 bases from V and 7 bases from J, with 12 bases between. Per the germline V gene, CDR1 is SQVTM and CDR2 is ANQGSEA. The CDR3 nucleotides read TGCAGCGTTGAAAGTACTACCTCTAATGAGCAGTTCTTC. Translating it yields CSVESTTSNEQFF.

The chain links TRBV5-1 to TRBJ1-1; 9 positions match TRBD1. Germline CDR1 reads SGHRS; CDR2 reads YFSETQ. The CDR3 is 16 residues long. The V and J ends lost 4 bases and 4 bases, in that order; junction bases with no gene match: 11. CDR3 protein: CASSQSGTGLGTEAFF. The CDR3, as DNA: TGCGCCAGCAGCCAATCCGGGACAGGGTTGGGCACTGAAGCTTTCTTT. Full variable domain (missing parts from reference TRBV5-1 and TRBJ1-1): KAGVTQTPRYLIKTRGQQVTLSCSPISGHRSVSWYQQTPGQGLQFLFEYFSETQRNKGNFPGRFSGRQFSNSRSEMNVSTLELGDSALYLCASSQSGTGLGTEAFFGQGTRLTVV.

The CDR3 DNA reads as TGTGCCACCAGCAGAGAACTCACCTACGAGCAGTACTTC. It specifies CATSRELTYEQYF. V is TRBV15 and J is TRBJ2-7, with D unresolved. The CDR3 loop spans 13 amino acids. Germline loops: CDR1 LNHNV, CDR2 YYDKDF (reference sequence). The V end lost 0 bases, the J end lost 2 bases, and 5 bases lay between the germline ends.

The V call is TRBV6-9, the J call TRBJ1-4; possible D gene TRBD1, 5 bases. The length of the CDR3 is 14 residues. Germline CDR1 reads MNHGY; CDR2 reads SVAAGI. Trimming stripped 6 bases from V and 5 bases from J, with 13 bases between. CDR3 sequence (DNA): TGTGCCAGCAGATATGACAGACCCAATGAAAAACTGTTTTTT. Protein sequence: CASRYDRPNEKLFF.

This clone was detected only once. This sequence joins TRBV4-1 and TRBJ1-5; 8 bases are a match to TRBD1. The J segment lost 0 bases and the V segment lost 1 base, leaving 5 bases of the junction unmatched. The germline V gene has CDR1 MGHRA and CDR2 YSYEKL. The CDR3 spans 17 residues. The CDR3: CASSQAGTGHSNQPQHF. The CDR3 DNA reads TGCGCCAGCAGCCAAGCCGGGACAGGACATAGCAATCAGCCCCAGCATTTT.

The chain recombines TRBV15 with TRBJ2-1; TRBD2 agrees at 8 bases. The CDR3 loop spans 14 amino acids. J gave up 4 bases and V 1 base, and 0 bases lay outside the gene matches. Per the germline V gene, CDR1 is LNHNV and CDR2 is YYDKDF (reference sequence). This CDR3 is CATSRAGGYNEQFF. CDR3 nucleotide sequence: TGTGCCACCAGCAGAGCGGGGGGGTACAATGAGCAGTTCTTC.

The sample holds a few counts of this clone. The genes are TRBV18 and TRBJ1-1; tentatively, D is TRBD1 (5 bases). The CDR3 has 13 amino acids. With 1 base removed from V and 3 bases from J, the gap between germline ends came to 6 bases. CDR1 is KGHSH and CDR2 is LQKENI in the germline V gene. The CDR3 loop reads CASSPRGDTEAFF. The DNA for the CDR3 is TGTGCCAGCTCACCACGGGGGGACACTGAAGCTTTCTTT.

This clone came up once. V usage is TRBV6-2 or TRBV6-3 and J usage is TRBJ2-3, with TRBD1 matching 9 bases. Germline V CDR1 and CDR2: MNHEY, SVGEGT. V lost 6 bases and J lost 6; bases outside the gene matches: 7. The CDR3 covers 14 residues. The CDR3 sequence is CASSTNGQGDTQYF. The CDR3 DNA reads as TGTGCCAGCAGCACCAACGGACAGGGGGATACGCAGTATTTT.

This chain connects TRBV11-2 to TRBJ2-1, with 7 nucleotides matching TRBD1. CDR3 length equals 15 residues. V lost 6 bases, J lost 4 bases, and 9 bases stayed unmatched. Germline loops: CDR1 SGHAT, CDR2 FQNNGV. This CDR3 is CASRKPGTVYNEQFF. CDR3 nucleotide sequence: TGTGCCAGCAGAAAACCCGGGACAGTTTACAATGAGCAGTTCTTC.

Here the CDR3 DNA reads TGTGCCAGCAGTTATGTAGCAGATACGCAGTATTTT. Protein: CASSYVADTQYF. The chain has TRBV6-2 or TRBV6-3 and TRBJ2-3; D is uncertain. The CDR3 is made up of 12 amino acids. The V gene's germline CDR1 is MNHEY and CDR2 SVGEGT. V was cut by 3 bases and J by 4 bases, with 5 bases left in between.

The chain recombines TRBV4-1 with TRBJ1-1; TRBD1 is a possible D gene (5 bases). V lost 5 bases and J 3 bases, leaving 16 bases between the germline ends. The CDR3 is made up of 15 amino acids. The germline V gene has CDR1 MGHRA and CDR2 YSYEKL. The CDR3 region has the DNA TGCGCCAGCAGCGGCCCAGGGAGGACGGACACTGAAGCTTTCTTT. Protein: CASSGPGRTDTEAFF.

This sequence joins TRBV27 and TRBJ2-3, with a weak D call TRBD2 (5 bases). V was shortened by 6 bases and J by 0 bases, with 10 bases between the two germline ends. Germline CDR1 MNHEY, CDR2 SMNVEV (reference sequence). The CDR3 extends over 14 amino acids. The CDR3 is CASRRVLSTDTQYF. CDR3 nucleotide sequence: TGTGCCAGCAGGCGGGTCCTCAGCACAGATACGCAGTATTTT.

The J gene is TRBJ1-4, the V gene TRBV11-2, with TRBD1 matching 9 bases. Germline loops: CDR1 SGHAT, CDR2 FQNNGV. V lost 4 bases, J lost 7 bases, and 7 bases stayed unmatched. The CDR3 contains 15 residues. The CDR3 loop reads CASSSTGGEFEKLFF. In DNA, the CDR3 is TGTGCCAGCAGCTCAACAGGGGGCGAGTTTGAAAAACTGTTTTTT.

CDR3 region: CASSYTQGSIGYTF. The CDR3 nucleotides are TGCGCCAGCAGCTATACCCAGGGGAGTATCGGCTACACCTTC. The rearrangement links TRBV5-1 to TRBJ1-2, with D tentatively TRBD1 (6 bases). The V gene lost 3 bases and the J gene lost 8 bases, with 17 bases spanning the gap. The CDR3 consists of 14 residues. CDR1 is SGHRS, CDR2 YFSETQ, per germline.

The chain recombines TRBV10-3 with TRBJ1-3, with a possible D match to TRBD1 (5 bases). The germline V gene encodes CDR1 ENHRY and CDR2 SYGVKD. V shed 8 bases and J shed 0 bases, with 14 bases lying between them. The CDR3 spans 15 residues. CDR3 amino acids: CAIGTATASGNTIYF. Here the CDR3 DNA reads TGTGCCATCGGGACTGCAACTGCCTCTGGAAACACCATATATTTT.

This clone turned up a few times. The chain combines TRBV11-2 with TRBJ2-5; 10 bases align to TRBD2. The CDR3 length is 15 residues. V shed 5 bases, J shed 6 bases, and the junction held 9 bases outside the gene matches. CDR1 and CDR2 from the germline V gene are SGHAT and FQNNGV. This chain's CDR3 is CASSREGLALQTQYF. CDR3 bases: TGTGCCAGCAGCCGGGAGGGACTAGCGTTACAGACCCAGTACTTC.

The gene calls are TRBV14 and TRBJ2-7; possible D gene TRBD1, 5 bases. Per the germline V gene, CDR1 is SGHDN and CDR2 is FVKESK. The CDR3 totals 15 residues. The V end lost 3 bases, the J end lost 3 bases, and 15 bases lay between the germline ends. CDR3: CASSHPPLTVYEQYF. CDR3 nucleotides: TGTGCCAGCAGCCACCCACCCTTGACAGTCTACGAGCAGTACTTC.

The rearrangement uses TRBV5-1 and TRBJ1-2, with TRBD1 as a possible D gene (6 bases). The CDR3 length is 13 residues. V gave up 4 bases and J gave up 3 bases, with 10 bases separating them. In germline, CDR1 is SGHRS, CDR2 YFSETQ. The CDR3 is CASSLGQHYGYTF. In DNA form, the CDR3 reads TGCGCCAGCAGCCTCGGACAGCACTATGGCTACACCTTC.

The V gene is TRBV5-1, the J gene TRBJ2-2; 7 nucleotides line up with TRBD1. V gave up 4 bases and J gave up 1 base; unmatched junction bases: 4. CDR1 SGHRS and CDR2 YFSETQ come from the germline V gene. The CDR3 totals 15 residues. CDR3 nucleotide sequence: TGCGCCAGCAGCACGGGGACAGTGAACACCGGGGAGCTGTTTTTT. Its translation is CASSTGTVNTGELFF.

The J gene is TRBJ1-1, the V gene TRBV4-1, with D uncertain. The germline gives CDR1 MGHRA, CDR2 YSYEKL. The CDR3 length is 14 residues. V shed 0 bases and J shed 10 bases, with 15 bases lying between them. CDR3 bases: TGCGCCAGCAGCCAAGAGGTCTGGGCTCTCGGAGCTTTCTTT. Translating it yields CASSQEVWALGAFF.

The rearrangement links TRBV2 to TRBJ1-1, with D tentatively TRBD1 (6 bases). The CDR3 has 14 residues. Germline CDR1 reads SNHLY; CDR2 reads FYNNEI. V gave up 6 bases and J gave up 5 bases, with 16 bases separating them. CDR3 loop: CASRQGPGGTEAFF. The CDR3 bases are TGTGCCAGCAGACAGGGACCTGGGGGTACTGAAGCTTTCTTT.

This clone was seen a handful of times. This chain connects TRBV7-9 to TRBJ1-6, with 8 bases aligning to TRBD1. This CDR3 region has 17 residues. CDR1 is SEHNR and CDR2 is FQNEAQ in the germline V gene (reference sequence). Unmatched junction bases numbered 6, after V lost 5 bases and J lost 0 bases. The CDR3 reads CASSRDRPSSYNSPLHF. DNA of the CDR3: TGTGCCAGCAGCCGGGACAGGCCGAGCTCCTATAATTCACCCCTCCACTTT.

The gene calls are TRBV15 and TRBJ1-1; D might be TRBD1 (5 bases). From germline, CDR1 is LNHNV and CDR2 YYDKDF (reference sequence). V was pared by 3 bases and J by 3 bases, with 11 bases between. The CDR3 length is 14 residues. This CDR3 is CATSRGPGDTEAFF. The CDR3 bases are TGTGCCACCAGCAGGGGGCCGGGGGACACTGAAGCTTTCTTT.

The CDR3, as DNA: TGTGCCAGCAGCACCGGACAGTTCACTGAAGCTTTCTTT. Translation: CASSTGQFTEAFF. The chain joins TRBV9 to TRBJ1-1; a possible D gene is TRBD1 (6 bases). Germline V CDR1 and CDR2: SGDLS, YYNGEE. This CDR3 comprises 13 residues. The V and J ends lost 4 bases and 4 bases respectively, with 11 bases between them.